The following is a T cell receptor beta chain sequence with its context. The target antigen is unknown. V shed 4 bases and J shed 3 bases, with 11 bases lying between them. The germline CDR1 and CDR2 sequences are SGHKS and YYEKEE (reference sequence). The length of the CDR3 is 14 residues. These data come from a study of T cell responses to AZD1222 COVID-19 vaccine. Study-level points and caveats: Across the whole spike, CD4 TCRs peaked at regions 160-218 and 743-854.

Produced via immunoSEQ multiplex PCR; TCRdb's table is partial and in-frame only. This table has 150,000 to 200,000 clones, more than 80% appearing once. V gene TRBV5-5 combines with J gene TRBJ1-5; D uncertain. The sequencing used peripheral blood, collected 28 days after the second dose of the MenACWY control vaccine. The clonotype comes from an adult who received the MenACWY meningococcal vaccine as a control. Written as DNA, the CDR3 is TGTGCCAGCAGCATAGAGGGATACAATCAGCCCCAGCATTTT. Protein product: CASSIEGYNQPQHF.